The table lists the clone carrying this T cell receptor beta chain with a count of one. The CDR3 totals 20 residues. These data come from a study of blood T cell repertoires in COVID-19. Repertoires were generated with immunoSEQ multiplex PCR, while TCRdb's copy carries only in-frame clones and drops some. The table lists 140,000 to 150,000 clones, more than 75% of them singletons. The sequenced sample was PBMCs or T cells enriched from blood (not recorded which). The receptor was derived from a woman in her 30s with acute COVID-19. The chain couples TRBV1 to TRBJ2-1; no DNA check was done on the table's D call, TRBD1. TRBV1 is an annotated pseudogene. CDR3 sequence reads: CTSSHIRDRGRRSSYNEQFF. The DNA of the CDR3 is TGCACCAGCAGCCACATCCGGGACAGGGGTAGAAGAAGCTCCTACAATGAGCAGTTCTTC.